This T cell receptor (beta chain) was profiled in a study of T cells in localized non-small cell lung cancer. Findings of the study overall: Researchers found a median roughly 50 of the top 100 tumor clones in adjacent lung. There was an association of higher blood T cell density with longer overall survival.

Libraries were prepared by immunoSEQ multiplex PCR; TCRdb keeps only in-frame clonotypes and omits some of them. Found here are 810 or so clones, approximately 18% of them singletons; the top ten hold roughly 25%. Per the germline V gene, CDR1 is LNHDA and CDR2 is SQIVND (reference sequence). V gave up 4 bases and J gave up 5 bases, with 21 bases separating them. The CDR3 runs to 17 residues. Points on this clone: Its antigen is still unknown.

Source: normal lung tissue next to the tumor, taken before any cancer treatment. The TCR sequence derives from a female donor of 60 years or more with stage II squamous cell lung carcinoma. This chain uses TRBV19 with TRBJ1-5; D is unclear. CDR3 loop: CASSNGIRNPVHQPQHF. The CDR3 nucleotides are TGTGCCAGTAGTAATGGGATACGGAACCCAGTACATCAGCCCCAGCATTTT.